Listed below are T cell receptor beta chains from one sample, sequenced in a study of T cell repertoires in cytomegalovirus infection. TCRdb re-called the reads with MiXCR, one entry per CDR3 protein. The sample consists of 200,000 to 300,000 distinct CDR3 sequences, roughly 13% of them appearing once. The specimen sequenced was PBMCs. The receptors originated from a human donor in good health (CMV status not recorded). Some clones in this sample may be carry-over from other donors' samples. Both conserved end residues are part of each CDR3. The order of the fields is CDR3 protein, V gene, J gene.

CATTAGDTQYF,TRBV24-1,TRBJ2-3
CSADLLAGVGEQFF,TRBV29-1,TRBJ2-1
CASARGGTEAFF,TRBV19,TRBJ1-1
CASSSPTGGIADTQYF,TRBV6-1,TRBJ2-3
CASSSSTGRSYEQYF,TRBV7-8,TRBJ2-7
CASSFAGDYGYTF,TRBV7-9,TRBJ1-2
CATSATAGAYGYTF,TRBV15,TRBJ1-2
CASSLGTSGSPTGELFF,TRBV5-1,TRBJ2-2
CASSQELQGAYNSPLHF,TRBV14,TRBJ1-6
CSTQGGNEQFF,TRBV20-1,TRBJ2-1
CASSFGDRLRAQYF,TRBV28,TRBJ2-5
CASSSDRTPPLHF,TRBV14,TRBJ1-6
CSARDAGQGRNNQPQHF,TRBV20-1,TRBJ1-5
CASTTPGQPQHF,TRBV27,TRBJ1-5
CASSLETSEQYF,TRBV7-2,TRBJ2-7
CATKRGNQPQHF,TRBV28,TRBJ1-5
CAISESSGTITDTQYF,TRBV10-3,TRBJ2-3
CASSKRGDSYNEQFF,TRBV4-1,TRBJ2-1